This entry lists 2 T cell receptor beta chains sequenced from one sample in a study of TIL therapy for anti-PD-1-resistant metastatic lung cancer. The libraries were made with immunoSEQ v3. Profiling relied on immunoSEQ multiplex PCR, and the TCRdb table lists in-frame clones only, not all of them. This sample has about 100,000 clones, with roughly 65% found just once. The sample's time point: pre-treatment sample, taken before nivolumab and TIL therapy. The tumor samples were excised metastases, mostly pleural nodules or supraclavicular lymph nodes. Sequencing used tumor tissue, obtained at baseline. All receptors derive from a person between 25 and 79 years old with non-small cell lung cancer.

V usage is TRBV7-2 and J usage is TRBJ1-2; no clear D. Trimming left V 4 bases short and J 1 base short, with 7 bases between. CDR3 size: 13 residues. CDR1 is SGHTA, CDR2 FQGNSA, per germline. The CDR3 protein is CASSSHGNYGYTF. The CDR3 bases are TGTGCCAGCAGCTCGCACGGTAACTATGGCTACACCTTC.

The chain links TRBV11-2 to TRBJ1-1; D may be TRBD1 (5 bases). The CDR3 has 13 residues. The germline gives CDR1 SGHAT, CDR2 FQNNGV. Trimming pared 5 bases from V and 6 bases from J, leaving 13 bases between. CDR3 DNA sequence: TGTGCCAGCAGCCTGACAGCTCTTCCTGAAGCTTTCTTT. Translating gives CASSLTALPEAFF.